This T cell receptor beta chain came from a study of Tregs in tolerant kidney transplant recipients. Across the whole study: The nonmyeloablative bone marrow transplants came from related graft donors, with transient mixed chimerism. Findings and limits, study-wide: The small number of patients limits these findings pending further validation.

Remarks on this clone: Antigen specificity is unknown.

The germline V gene has CDR1 SGHRS and CDR2 YFSETQ. This CDR3 region has 14 residues. Germline trimming cut 0 bases from V and 1 base from J; bases unmatched to any gene: 1. The repertoire was sequenced with immunoSEQ multiplex PCR; TCRdb's copy has only in-frame clones and lacks some. The table includes about 87,000 clones, approximately 94% detected once. This clonotype was sampled from a human donor who received a combined kidney and bone marrow transplant. The sample consisted of CD4+ T cells from blood, taken before the transplant. The chain carries TRBV5-1 and TRBJ2-7, with TRBD1 matching 7 bases. Here the CDR3 reads CASSLVGQSYEQYF. CDR3 nucleotides: TGCGCCAGCAGCTTGGTGGGACAGTCCTACGAGCAGTACTTC.